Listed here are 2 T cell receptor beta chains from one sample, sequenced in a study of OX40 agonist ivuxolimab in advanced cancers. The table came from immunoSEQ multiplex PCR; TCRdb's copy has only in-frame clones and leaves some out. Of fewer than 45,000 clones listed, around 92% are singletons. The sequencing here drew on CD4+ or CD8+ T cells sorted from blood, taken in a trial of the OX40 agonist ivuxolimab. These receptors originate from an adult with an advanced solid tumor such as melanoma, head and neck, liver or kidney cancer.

DNA of the CDR3: TGTGCCAGCAGTCTTGACGGGACAGGCCGAAGTTACTATGAAAAACTGTTTTTT. Amino acids: CASSLDGTGRSYYEKLFF. The chain links TRBV7-2 to TRBJ1-4, with 8 bases that match TRBD1. This CDR3 is built from 18 residues. V lost 6 bases to trimming and J lost 6 bases; unmatched junction nucleotides: 18. Looked up from germline, CDR1 is SGHTA and CDR2 is FQGNSA.

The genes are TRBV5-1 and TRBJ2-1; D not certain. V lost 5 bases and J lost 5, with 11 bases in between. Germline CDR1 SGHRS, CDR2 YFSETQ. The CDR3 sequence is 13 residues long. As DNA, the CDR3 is TGCGCCAGCAGGCAGGAAGTGGACAATGAGCAGTTCTTC. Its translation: CASRQEVDNEQFF.